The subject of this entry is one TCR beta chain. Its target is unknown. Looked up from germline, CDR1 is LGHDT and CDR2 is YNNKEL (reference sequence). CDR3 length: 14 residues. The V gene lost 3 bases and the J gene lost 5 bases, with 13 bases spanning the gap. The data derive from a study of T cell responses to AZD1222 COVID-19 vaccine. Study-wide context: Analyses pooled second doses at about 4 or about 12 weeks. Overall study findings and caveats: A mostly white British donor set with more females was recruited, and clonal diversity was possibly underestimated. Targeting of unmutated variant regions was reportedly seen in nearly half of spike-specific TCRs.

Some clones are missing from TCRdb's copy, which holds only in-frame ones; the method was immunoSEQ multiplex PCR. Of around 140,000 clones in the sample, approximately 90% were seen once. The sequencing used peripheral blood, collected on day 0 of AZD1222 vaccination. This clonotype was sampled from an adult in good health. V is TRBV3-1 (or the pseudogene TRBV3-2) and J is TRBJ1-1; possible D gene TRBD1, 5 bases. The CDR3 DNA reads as TGTGCCAGCAGCCAGATCGGGGGTGGTACTGAAGCTTTCTTT. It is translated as CASSQIGGGTEAFF.